This T cell receptor (beta chain) was retrieved from a study of post-analysis software for immune sequencing data (dated by TCRdb to the mid-2010s). Regarding the research as a whole: Relapsing-remitting, secondary progressive and progressive-relapsing multiple sclerosis were recorded as disease courses, and subtype annotation was lacking for some patients. The patient repertoires were set against approximately 10 previously published healthy control repertoires from donors whose ages ranged from roughly 6 to 25 years. A subset of samples was prepared in parallel using single-end sample barcoding, then pooled and co-amplified after Illumina adapter ligation. Study-wide conclusions, independent of this receptor: Several TRBV segments, including TRBV5-6, TRBV5-1 and TRBV20-1, were significantly more frequent in patients than controls. The control group was slightly older than the multiple sclerosis patient group. Normalized Chao1 diversity was significantly lower in multiple sclerosis patients than controls, suggesting substantial peripheral T-cell clonal expansion. Direct clustering with F measure revealed strong co-clustering of samples prepared in the same batch, which led to a batch-effect correction.

TCR beta repertoires were profiled from peripheral blood of approximately 13 young patients with multiple sclerosis to demonstrate the VDJtools post-analysis software. The multiple sclerosis patients were children and adolescents between about 6 and 16 years of age. V gives up 2 bases and J gives up 4 bases, and the segment between their germline ends measures 11 bases. Sequences SEHNR (CDR1) and FQNEAQ (CDR2) are obtained from the germline V gene (reference sequence). Including cysteine and phenylalanine, the CDR3 has 14 amino acids. This entry keeps only the CDR3 DNA: 42 bases, framed from base 1. As regards this clonotype: Its cognate antigen has yet to be identified. There are no base qualities to consult, and no much larger clone falls within one base.

The protocol used for the library was PCR. TCRdb shows the sequencer as Illumina HiSeq 2500. To reduce PCR and sequencing biases, unique molecular identifiers were incorporated into the TCR beta cDNA libraries. Approximately 500,000 cDNA molecules were obtained for every 1 to 10 million input T cells, so each molecule roughly corresponded to one T cell. The patient libraries were prepared and sequenced with the same protocol used for the earlier healthy control dataset. Within a given batch, samples were prepared together, multiplexed and sequenced on the same HiSeq lane. Turning to the authors' computational methods: MIGEC was used to process the raw barcoded reads, and molecular identifier groups with only a single read were discarded before consensus assembly and CDR3 extraction. Clonotype tables were post-analysed with VDJtools, and diversity was normalized by down-sampling all datasets to the smallest sample size. In repertoire overlap clustering, CDR3 amino acid sequences, but not nucleotide sequences, were matched to correct batch-related cross-sample contamination. The public reads were quality trimmed at Q25 with fastp and then assembled into clones with MiXCR by TCRdb, keeping productive beta chains. CDR3 protein sequences are deduplicated, and each keeps its most common genes and DNA. Here the V and J calls rest on TCRdb's processing, not on the authors' analysis. The sample table holds hundreds of thousands of distinct CDR3 sequences, of which less than 35% were seen once. Together, the top ten hold roughly 0.54% of the sample.

The origin of this receptor is a girl aged 5 to 17 with multiple sclerosis. The sequenced sample consisted of blood. The V and J segments used are TRBV7-9 and TRBJ1-2; the D gene is possibly TRBD1, with 6 bases matching. The CDR3 in this case is CASSLLSTGYGYTF. In nucleotide form, the sequence is TGTGCCAGCAGCTTACTCTCGACAGGCTATGGCTACACCTTC.